These 20 T cell receptor beta chains came from one sample sequenced in a study of blood T cell repertoires in COVID-19. Produced via immunoSEQ multiplex PCR; TCRdb's table is partial and in-frame only. The profile covers roughly 250,000 clones, with approximately 83% appearing a single time and more than 3.5% taken by the ten largest. The sequencing sample was made of PBMCs or T cells enriched from blood (not recorded which). The receptors originated from a woman between 25 and 40 years old who had recovered from COVID-19.

The chain combines TRBV27 with TRBJ2-7, with 7 positions matching TRBD2. The CDR3 runs 15 residues. Trimming removed 5 bases from V and 4 bases from J; junction bases left unmatched: 11. Germline CDR1 MNHEY, CDR2 SMNVEV (reference sequence). DNA of the CDR3: TGTGCCAGCAGTGGGGGGGGAAGGATGGTGTACGAGCAGTACTTC. Its translation: CASSGGGRMVYEQYF.

Turning to this clone: Other nucleotide sequences from this sample produce the same CDR3. The chain is built from TRBV5-5 and TRBJ1-2; D possibly corresponds to TRBD1 (5 bases). Germline V lookup: CDR1 SGHKS, CDR2 YYEKEE (reference sequence). With 0 bases removed from V and 0 bases from J, the gap between germline ends came to 9 bases. The CDR3 length is 15 residues. In DNA form, the CDR3 reads TGTGCCAGCAGCTTGGGGGGCAGTACTAACTATGGCTACACCTTC. Amino acids: CASSLGGSTNYGYTF.

This clone has only a few counts. The chain employs TRBV7-2 and TRBJ2-3, with a tentative D call TRBD1 (5 bases). This CDR3 has 15 amino acids. Trimming stripped 5 bases from V and 0 bases from J, with 12 bases between. Germline V gives CDR1 SGHTA, CDR2 FQGNSA. The CDR3 region is CASSPAQGSTDTQYF. The DNA for the CDR3 is TGTGCCAGCAGCCCGGCGCAGGGCAGCACAGATACGCAGTATTTT.

V is TRBV18 and J is TRBJ1-5; D call uncertain. Trimming shortened V by 0 bases and J by 5 bases, and 5 bases separated the two germline ends. Germline CDR1 reads KGHSH; CDR2 reads LQKENI. The CDR3 length is 13 residues. The CDR3 loop is CASSPPGDQPQHF. The CDR3 nucleotides read TGTGCCAGCTCACCACCGGGAGATCAGCCCCAGCATTTT.

With respect to this clone: One end of the junction is discordant with germline, which a read error may explain. The chain has TRBV5-5 and TRBJ1-1; 11 bases line up with TRBD1. This CDR3 comprises 13 residues. CDR1 is SGHKS and CDR2 is YYEKEE in the germline V gene (reference sequence). Here the CDR3 reads CASSLLGQGAGLF. The CDR3 region has the DNA TGTGCCAGCAGCTTGCTCGGACAGGGGGCAGGCCTCTTT.

This chain links TRBV6-6 with TRBJ1-2; no clear D. Germline V gene lookup returns CDR1 MNHNY and CDR2 SVGAGI (reference sequence). This CDR3 spans 14 amino acids. V lost 2 bases and J lost 4, with 11 bases in between. CDR3: CASSYAGESYGYTF. DNA of the CDR3: TGTGCCAGCAGTTACGCCGGGGAGAGCTATGGCTACACCTTC.

The chain uses TRBV10-1 and TRBJ1-1, with 11 bases fitting TRBD1. Germline loops: CDR1 WNHNN, CDR2 SYGVQD (reference sequence). The CDR3 has 14 residues. V lost 5 bases, J lost 4 bases, and 3 bases stayed unmatched. CDR3 coding DNA: TGCGCCAGCAGTTTGGGACAGGGGGGCACTGAAGCTTTCTTT. Translating it yields CASSLGQGGTEAFF.

This chain connects TRBV5-6 to TRBJ2-3, with D hard to call. V was trimmed by 0 bases and J by 3 bases, leaving 5 bases between them. CDR1 and CDR2 from the germline V gene are SGHDT and YYEEEE. The length of the CDR3 is 13 residues. The CDR3 DNA is TGTGCCAGCAGCTTGGACAGAACAGATACGCAGTATTTT. Translation gives CASSLDRTDTQYF.

J is TRBJ2-2 and V is TRBV6-1; TRBD1 might be the D (6 bases). Germline V gene lookup returns CDR1 MNHNS and CDR2 SASEGT. The V gene lost 4 bases and the J gene lost 6 bases, with 18 bases spanning the gap. The CDR3 length is 16 residues. The CDR3 here is CASSATPDRAAGELFF. CDR3 nucleotide sequence: TGTGCCAGCAGTGCTACACCGGACAGAGCTGCCGGGGAGCTGTTTTTT.

The gene calls are TRBV6-5 and TRBJ1-1; D might be TRBD1 (5 bases). CDR1 is MNHEY and CDR2 is SVGAGI in the germline V gene. CDR3 size: 14 residues. V was trimmed by 2 bases and J by 1 base, leaving 8 bases between them. DNA of the CDR3: TGTGCCAGCAGTTACGGGCAGGGGAACACTGAAGCTTTCTTT. Amino acid sequence: CASSYGQGNTEAFF.

As DNA, the CDR3 is TGTGCCATACGGACAGGACCTGAGGTTTATGGCTACACCTTC. Translation: CAIRTGPEVYGYTF. The J gene is TRBJ1-2, the V gene TRBV2, with 7 bases that match TRBD1. Trimming removed 10 bases from V and 5 bases from J; junction bases left unmatched: 13. The CDR3 loop spans 14 amino acids. The germline CDR1 and CDR2 sequences are SNHLY and FYNNEI.

This chain connects TRBV24-1 to TRBJ2-1, with D maybe TRBD2 (5 bases). The CDR3 has 14 residues. V lost 0 bases and J 13 bases, leaving 15 bases between the germline ends. Germline loops: CDR1 KGHDR, CDR2 SFDVKD. The CDR3 spells CATSDLMYGDPQFF. CDR3 bases: TGTGCCACCAGTGATTTGATGTACGGGGATCCACAGTTCTTC.

Only a few counts were recorded for this clone. J is TRBJ2-7 and V is TRBV6-6; D not certain. Trimming left V 6 bases short and J 2 bases short, with 8 bases between. The CDR3 loop spans 12 amino acids. From germline, CDR1 is MNHNY and CDR2 SVGAGI (reference sequence). The CDR3 spells CASSPTAYEQYF. CDR3 in DNA: TGTGCCAGCAGCCCCACTGCCTACGAGCAGTACTTC.

This chain joins TRBV5-1 and TRBJ2-5, with 9 bases aligning to TRBD1. The CDR3 loop spans 16 amino acids. Trimming at V came to 1 base and at J to 5 bases, leaving 9 bases not matched to a gene. CDR1 and CDR2 from the germline V gene are SGHRS and YFSETQ. CDR3 nucleotide sequence: TGCGCCAGCAGCTTGACCGGGACAGGGCGTCGGGAGACCCAGTACTTC. Protein: CASSLTGTGRRETQYF.

V and J are TRBV4-1 and TRBJ1-2, with TRBD1 identical over 7 bases. This CDR3 contains 15 residues. V dropped 0 bases and J dropped 5; count of bases not matched to a gene: 6. Germline values: CDR1 MGHRA, CDR2 YSYEKL. CDR3 sequence: CASSQDPDRYYGYTF. The CDR3, as DNA: TGCGCCAGCAGCCAAGACCCGGACAGGTATTATGGCTACACCTTC.

The rearrangement joins TRBV28 to TRBJ1-2; 9 nucleotides match TRBD1. Germline V gives CDR1 MDHEN, CDR2 SYDVKM. After removal of 2 bases from V and 8 bases from J, the junction contained 9 bases not matched to a gene. The CDR3 spans 15 residues. The CDR3 is CASSLVPGQGNGYTF. CDR3 DNA sequence: TGTGCCAGCAGTTTAGTGCCGGGACAGGGCAACGGCTACACCTTC.

This clone occurred many times. The chain couples TRBV30 to TRBJ2-7, with unresolved D. This CDR3 region has 14 residues. Per germline, CDR1 GTSNPN and CDR2 SVGIG (reference sequence). Trimming removed 0 bases at V and 0 bases at J, with 9 bases between. The CDR3 bases are TGTGCCTGGAGTGTTCTACAGTCCTCCTACGAGCAGTACTTC. This codes for CAWSVLQSSYEQYF.

This chain's CDR3 is CASSLREYAGSDTQYF. The CDR3 region has the DNA TGTGCCAGCAGTTTACGCGAGTACGCCGGGTCAGATACGCAGTATTTT. This chain connects TRBV27 to TRBJ2-3; no reliable D call. The V gene's germline CDR1 is MNHEY and CDR2 SMNVEV (reference sequence). V lost 2 bases, J lost 4 bases, and 16 bases lay in between. The CDR3 runs to 16 residues.

The genes are TRBV7-9 and TRBJ2-7; D may be TRBD2 (5 bases). Germline V gives CDR1 SEHNR, CDR2 FQNEAQ (reference sequence). Trimming cost V 5 bases and J 1 base, with 9 bases left between them. The CDR3 is made up of 13 amino acids. The CDR3 DNA reads TGTGCCAGCAGCCTCCCGGGATCCTACGAGCAGTACTTC. Encoded protein: CASSLPGSYEQYF.

The rearrangement joins TRBV19 to TRBJ2-7, with 8 bases aligning to TRBD1. Germline loops: CDR1 LNHDA, CDR2 SQIVND (reference sequence). The CDR3 spans 18 residues. V lost 4 bases and J lost 5; bases outside the gene matches: 19. The CDR3 sequence: CASSTGPTSGGQLNEQYF. The CDR3 DNA is TGTGCCAGTAGTACCGGACCCACCTCAGGGGGCCAACTGAACGAGCAGTACTTC. The whole variable domain, remainder taken from reference TRBV19 and TRBJ2-7, is DGGITQSPKYLFRKEGQNVTLSCEQNLNHDAMYWYRQDPGQGLRLIYYSQIVNDFQKGDIAEGYSVSREKKESFPLTVTSAQKNPTAFYLCASSTGPTSGGQLNEQYFGPGTRLTVT.